The source of this TCR beta chain is a study of CD8+ T cells in alopecia areata. cDNA serving as the sequencing template came from extracted, reverse transcribed RNA. TCRdb's table, derived via immunoSEQ multiplex PCR, lists solely in-frame clones and lacks some. The table lists about 150,000 clones, approximately 60% of them singletons. The V gene's germline CDR1 is MNHEY and CDR2 SMNVEV (reference sequence). The CDR3 runs 15 residues. V lost 6 bases and J 0 bases, leaving 11 bases between the germline ends. As for this clone: Its antigen is still unknown.

Points from the study as a whole: Lesional scalp exceeded normal scalp in clonality, especially in alopecia totalis/universalis.

V usage is TRBV27 and J usage is TRBJ1-4, with a tentative D call TRBD1 (6 bases). The receptor's source is a human donor in good health. Material: CD8+ T cells sorted from blood. The CDR3 region has the DNA TGTGCCAGCAGCCCCTGGACAGCAACTAATGAAAAACTGTTTTTT. As protein: CASSPWTATNEKLFF.